Shown below are 9 T cell receptor beta chains from a single sample sequenced in a study of shared clonotypes between healthy human individuals. The method was immunoSEQ multiplex PCR; TCRdb's version includes in-frame clones alone and lacks a portion of them. Of 950,000 to 1,300,000 clones listed, about 75% are singletons. Source material: memory CD4+ T cells sorted from blood. The subset here: CD45RA-negative fraction. All receptors derive from a man aged 18 to 29 in good health.

V gene TRBV5-1 combines with J gene TRBJ2-5; D may correspond to TRBD1 or TRBD2 (5 bases each). The V end lost 3 bases, the J end lost 4 bases, and 13 bases lay between the germline ends. Germline V CDR1 and CDR2: SGHRS, YFSETQ. The CDR3 sequence is 14 residues long. CDR3 nucleotides: TGCGCCAGCAGCTCCGGGACCCAGCGAGAGACCCAGTACTTC. Protein sequence: CASSSGTQRETQYF.

This chain uses TRBV6-5 with TRBJ1-1; 8 bases are a match to TRBD1. Per the germline V gene, CDR1 is MNHEY and CDR2 is SVGAGI. The CDR3 consists of 16 residues. Trimming took 2 bases from V and 5 from J; bases not matched to a gene: 10. DNA for the CDR3: TGTGCCAGCAGTTACGGGCAGGGGGCGGTTAGGACTGAAGCTTTCTTT. Its protein is CASSYGQGAVRTEAFF.

This CDR3 reads CAVPKTAAERNTIYF. CDR3 sequence (DNA): TGTGCCGTACCAAAGACAGCCGCCGAAAGAAACACCATATATTTT. This chain uses TRBV7-9 with TRBJ1-3, with D possibly TRBD1 on 5 matching bases. CDR3 length: 15 amino acids. Germline-derived CDR1 and CDR2 are SEHNR and FQNEAQ (reference sequence). With 11 bases removed from V and 5 bases from J, the gap between germline ends came to 22 bases.

The chain joins TRBV7-2 to TRBJ1-2; 9 nucleotides line up with TRBD1. Trimming cost V 5 bases and J 8 bases; bases outside gene matches: 9. The CDR3 sequence is 14 residues long. The germline V gene has CDR1 SGHTA and CDR2 FQGNSA. CDR3 DNA: TGTGCCAGCAGCATTTACAGGGGGCGCGACGGCTACACCTTC. This gives the protein CASSIYRGRDGYTF.

The rearrangement joins TRBV5-4 to TRBJ1-2; TRBD1 matches 7 bases. V shed 4 bases, J shed 4 bases, and the junction held 7 bases outside the gene matches. Germline loops: CDR1 SGHNT, CDR2 YYREEE (reference sequence). The CDR3 is 14 residues long. The CDR3 DNA reads as TGTGCCAGCAGCCCAGGACAGGTTGGCTATGGCTACACCTTC. Protein: CASSPGQVGYGYTF. Filled out from reference TRBV5-4 and TRBJ1-2, the complete variable domain reads ETGVTQSPTHLIKTRGQQVTLRCSSQSGHNTVSWYQQALGQGPQFIFQYYREEENGRGNFPPRFSGLQFPNYSSELNVNALELDDSALYLCASSPGQVGYGYTFGSGTRLTVV.

This clone was counted between two and nine times. The V call is TRBV10-2, the J call TRBJ1-5; no clear D gene. CDR1 WSHSY and CDR2 SAAADI come from the germline V gene. This CDR3 has 13 amino acids. V dropped 5 bases and J dropped 5 bases, with 10 bases sitting between them. CDR3 loop: CASSTMGDQPQHF. The CDR3 nucleotides read TGCGCCAGCAGTACCATGGGTGATCAGCCCCAGCATTTT.

This chain joins TRBV21-1 and TRBJ2-3; no DNA check was done on the table's D call, TRBD1. TRBV21-1 is reported as a pseudogene. The CDR3 sequence is 16 residues long. The CDR3 loop is CASSKRSTGGTDTQYF. Written as DNA, the CDR3 is TGTGCCAGCAGCAAAAGGTCGACAGGGGGCACAGATACGCAGTATTTT.

The chain combines TRBV7-2 with TRBJ2-3; 9 bases match TRBD2. J gave up 6 bases and V 2 bases, and 9 bases lay outside the gene matches. This CDR3 region has 16 residues. Germline V gene sequence: CDR1 SGHTA, CDR2 FQGNSA. The CDR3 sequence is CASSLTGLALQDTQYF. CDR3 nucleotide sequence: TGTGCCAGCAGCTTAACGGGACTAGCCCTACAGGATACGCAGTATTTT.

The chain carries TRBV5-4 and TRBJ2-5; 8 positions match TRBD2. V lost 4 bases to trimming and J lost 5 bases; unmatched junction nucleotides: 13. The CDR3 sequence is 16 residues long. Per the germline V gene, CDR1 is SGHNT and CDR2 is YYREEE (reference sequence). CDR3 in amino acids: CASSKSQGLDSETQYF. As DNA, the CDR3 is TGTGCCAGCAGCAAGTCCCAGGGACTAGATTCGGAGACCCAGTACTTC.